This T cell receptor (beta chain) was identified during a study of blood T cell repertoires in COVID-19. The germline V gene encodes CDR1 MDHEN and CDR2 SYDVKM. The CDR3 is made up of 13 amino acids. V lost 2 bases and J 3 bases, leaving 8 bases between the germline ends. Donors were grouped by their self-reported clinical history. TCRdb's copy holds only in-frame clones and misses some; the assay was immunoSEQ multiplex PCR. The top ten clones hold around 4.8% of a sample with hundreds of thousands of clones, approximately 88% of them seen once. Input material: PBMCs or T cells enriched from blood (not recorded which). V is TRBV28 and J is TRBJ2-7; D is uncertain. This TCR was sampled from a man between 60 and 75 years old who had recovered from COVID-19. The CDR3 coding sequence is TGTGCCAGCAGTTTACTCTCAGGCTACGAGCAGTACTTC. The encoded protein is CASSLLSGYEQYF.